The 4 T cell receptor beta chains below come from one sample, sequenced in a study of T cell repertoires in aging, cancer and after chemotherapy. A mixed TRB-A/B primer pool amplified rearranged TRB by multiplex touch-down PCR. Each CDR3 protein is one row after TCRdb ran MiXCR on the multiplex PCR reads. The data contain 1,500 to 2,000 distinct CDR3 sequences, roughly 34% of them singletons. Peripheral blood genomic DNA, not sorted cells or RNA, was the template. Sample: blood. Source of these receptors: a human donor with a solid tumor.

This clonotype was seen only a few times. CDR3 protein: CASRLLAGGLNEQFF. The CDR3 bases are TGTGCCAGCAGACTACTAGCGGGGGGGCTTAATGAGCAGTTCTTC. The V and J genes are TRBV6-5 and TRBJ2-1; 13 bases agree with TRBD2. Germline CDR1 reads MNHEY; CDR2 reads SVGAGI. The CDR3 runs to 15 residues. V shed 6 bases, J shed 7 bases, and the junction held 6 bases outside the gene matches.

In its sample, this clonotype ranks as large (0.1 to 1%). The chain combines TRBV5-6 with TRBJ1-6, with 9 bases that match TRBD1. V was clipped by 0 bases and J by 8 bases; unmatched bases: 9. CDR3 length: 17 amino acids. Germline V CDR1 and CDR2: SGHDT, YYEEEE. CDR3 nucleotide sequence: TGTGCCAGCAGCTTGGGGTATTCGGGGACAGGGTATTCACCCCTCCACTTT. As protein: CASSLGYSGTGYSPLHF.

CDR3 in amino acids: CSARGGEVGEKLFF. CDR3 nucleotide sequence: TGCAGTGCTAGAGGAGGAGAAGTGGGAGAAAAACTGTTTTTT. The genes are TRBV20-1 and TRBJ1-4; no clear D gene. The CDR3 has 14 amino acids. V lost 1 base and J 8 bases, leaving 14 bases between the germline ends. Germline CDR1 reads DFQATT; CDR2 reads SNEGSKA (reference sequence).

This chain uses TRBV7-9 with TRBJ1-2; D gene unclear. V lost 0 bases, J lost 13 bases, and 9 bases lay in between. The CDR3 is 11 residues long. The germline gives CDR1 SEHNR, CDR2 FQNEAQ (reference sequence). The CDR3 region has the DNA TGTGCCAGCAGCTTAGCAGGTCTACTCACCTTC. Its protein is CASSLAGLLTF.